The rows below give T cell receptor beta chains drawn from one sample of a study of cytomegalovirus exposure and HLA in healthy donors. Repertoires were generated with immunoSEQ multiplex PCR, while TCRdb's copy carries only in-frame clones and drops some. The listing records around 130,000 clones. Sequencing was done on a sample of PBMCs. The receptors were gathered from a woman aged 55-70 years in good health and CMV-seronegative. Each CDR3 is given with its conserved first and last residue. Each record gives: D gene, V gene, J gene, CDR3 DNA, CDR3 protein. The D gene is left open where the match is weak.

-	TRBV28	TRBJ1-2	TGTGCCAGCAGTTCCTGGGTCGGGGACTATGGCTACACCTTC	CASSSWVGDYGYTF
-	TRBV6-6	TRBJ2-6	TGTGCCAGCAGTACAACAGGGACCGGGGCCAACGTCCTGACTTTC	CASSTTGTGANVLTF
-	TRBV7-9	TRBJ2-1	TGTGCCAGCAGCGACAACGCCTACAATGAGCAGTTCTTC	CASSDNAYNEQFF
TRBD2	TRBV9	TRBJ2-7	TGTGCCAGCGGCCACGGGACTAGCTACGAGCAGTACTTC	CASGHGTSYEQYF
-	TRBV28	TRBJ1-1	TGTGCCAGCAGTAGGGCCCGAGGGAGGAACACTGAAGCTTTCTTT	CASSRARGRNTEAFF
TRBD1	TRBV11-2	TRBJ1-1	TGTGCCAGTGGACAGGGGGACACTGAAGCTTTCTTT	CASGQGDTEAFF
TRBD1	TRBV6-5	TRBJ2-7	TGTGCCAGCAGTTCCCCGACAGGGGCAGCCTACGAGCAGTACTTC	CASSSPTGAAYEQYF
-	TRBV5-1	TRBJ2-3	TGCGCCAGCAGCTTGGAGAACAGGGTTGCAGATACGCAGTATTTT	CASSLENRVADTQYF
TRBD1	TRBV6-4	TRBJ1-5	TGTGCCAGCAGCGAACAGGGGGCGGGTCAGCCCCAGCATTTT	CASSEQGAGQPQHF
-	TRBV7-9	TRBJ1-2	TGTGCCAGCAGCTTCACAGTCTATGATGGCTACACCTTC	CASSFTVYDGYTF
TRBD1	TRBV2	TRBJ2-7	TGTGCCAGCAGCAAGGACAGGGGGTTCGAGCAGTACTTC	CASSKDRGFEQYF
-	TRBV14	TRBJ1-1	TGTGCCAGCAGCCAAGGGGGCAGGTCTGAAGCTTTCTTT	CASSQGGRSEAFF
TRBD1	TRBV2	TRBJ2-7	TGTGCCAGCAGTGAACTGGGGGCCAGGGGGCACTCCTACGAGCAGTACTTC	CASSELGARGHSYEQYF
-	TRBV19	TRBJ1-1	TGTGCCAGTAGTGACTGGGGGGGAACTGAAGCTTTCTTT	CASSDWGGTEAFF
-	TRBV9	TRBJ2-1	TGTGCCAGCAGCGGCGAGACGGGACTCACGGGGCGGTTCTTC	CASSGETGLTGRFF
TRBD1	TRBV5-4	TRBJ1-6	TGTGCCAGCAGCCAGATCGGACAGGAAGGTTCACCCCTCCACTTT	CASSQIGQEGSPLHF
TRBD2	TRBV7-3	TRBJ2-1	TGTGCCAGCAGCTCGGGGGGTGGGGTGAATGAGCAGTTCTTC	CASSSGGGVNEQFF
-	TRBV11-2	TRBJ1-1	TGTGCCAGCAGCCCCTTTCTGACAGGAGGCACTGAAGCTTTCTTT	CASSPFLTGGTEAFF
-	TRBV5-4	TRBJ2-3	TGTGCCAGCAGCTTTTCGGTCAGCACAGATACGCAGTATTTT	CASSFSVSTDTQYF
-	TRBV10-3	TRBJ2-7	TGTGCCACCAGTGGCACTAGGGGGGAGCAGTACTTC	CATSGTRGEQYF
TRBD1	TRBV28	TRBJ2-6	TGTGCCATTGGACAGGACCTCTCTGGGGCCAACGTCCTGACTTTC	CAIGQDLSGANVLTF
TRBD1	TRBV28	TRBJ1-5	TGTGCCAGCAGTTTGGGGGGGAGGGGGACAGGGGGCTGGCAGCCCCAGCATTTT	CASSLGGRGTGGWQPQHF
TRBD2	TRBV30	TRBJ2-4	TGTGCCTGGAGTGAAGTTGCCACTAGCGGGGGGCGGGTCAAAAACATTCAGTACTTC	CAWSEVATSGGRVKNIQYF
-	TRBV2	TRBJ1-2	TGTGCCAGCAGGGGTGACAGTTCCATCTATGGCTACACCTTC	CASRGDSSIYGYTF
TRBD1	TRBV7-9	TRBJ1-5	TGTGCCAGCAGCTCCGGACAGGGGAATACTCAGCCCCAGCATTTT	CASSSGQGNTQPQHF
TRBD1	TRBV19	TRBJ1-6	TGTGCCAGTAGCCCCGGACAGGGTAATTCACCCCTCCACTTT	CASSPGQGNSPLHF
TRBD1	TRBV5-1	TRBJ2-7	TGCGCCAGCAGCTTCCAGAGACCGGGACAGGGCTCCTACGAGCAGTACTTC	CASSFQRPGQGSYEQYF
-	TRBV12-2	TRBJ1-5	TGTGCAAGTCGCTTAGGAGGTTGGCATTTT	CASRLGGWHF
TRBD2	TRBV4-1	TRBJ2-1	TGCGCCAGCAGCCAAGATCCGGGTAGCGGGAGTTTTTCCTACAATGAGCAGTTCTTC	CASSQDPGSGSFSYNEQFF
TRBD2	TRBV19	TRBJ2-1	TGTGCCAGTAGTACAATCTCCACTAGCGGGGTTTACAATGAGCAGTTCTTC	CASSTISTSGVYNEQFF
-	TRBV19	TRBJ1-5	TGTGCCAGTAGTATGGAAAACAGGGAAAGGCAGCCCCAGCATTTT	CASSMENRERQPQHF
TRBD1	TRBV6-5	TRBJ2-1	TGTGCCAGCAGTTACTTCAGGGGGTATGGGCAGTTCTTC	CASSYFRGYGQFF
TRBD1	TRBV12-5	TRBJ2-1	TGTGCTAGTGGTGTACAGGGGGCGCAAGTTGAGCAGTTCTTC	CASGVQGAQVEQFF
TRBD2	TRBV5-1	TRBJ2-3	TGCGCCAGCAGCTTTGAGCGGGGGAGCACAGATACGCAGTATTTT	CASSFERGSTDTQYF
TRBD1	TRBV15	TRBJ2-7	TGTGCCACCAGCGCCCGGACAGGCGTTTTCGAGCAGTACTTC	CATSARTGVFEQYF